This is a list of T cell receptor beta chains from one sample in a study of T cells after posttransplantation cyclophosphamide. The table came from immunoSEQ multiplex PCR; TCRdb's copy has only in-frame clones and leaves some out. The sample records 20,000 to 25,000 clones, 73% being singletons. Sequencing was done on a sample of memory CD4+ T cells sorted from PBMCs. All receptors come from a woman between 55 and 75 years old in good health, CMV-negative, and a related stem cell transplant donor. Both conserved end residues are part of each CDR3. The order of the fields is V gene, D gene, J gene, clone size, CDR3 protein, CDR3 DNA. A D gene is named only where the DNA matches it firmly. Rows give clone size only sometimes, using once, few, many, or a class for an expanded clone.

v_call: TRBV7-8
d_call: TRBD2
j_call: TRBJ2-1
clone_size: -
cdr3_aa: CASSLGGLGNEQFF
cdr3_nt: TGTGCCAGCAGCTTAGGGGGACTAGGGAATGAGCAGTTCTTC

v_call: TRBV7-9
d_call: TRBD2
j_call: TRBJ2-1
clone_size: -
cdr3_aa: CASSPHPRLAGSSYNEQFF
cdr3_nt: TGTGCCAGCAGCCCTCACCCCCGACTAGCGGGGAGCTCCTACAATGAGCAGTTCTTC

v_call: TRBV11-2
d_call: -
j_call: TRBJ1-2
clone_size: once
cdr3_aa: CASSPSGVGRGGYTF
cdr3_nt: TGTGCCAGCAGCCCCAGCGGGGTGGGGAGAGGCGGCTACACCTTC

v_call: TRBV5-4
d_call: -
j_call: TRBJ1-4
clone_size: -
cdr3_aa: CASSPRQGGEKLFF
cdr3_nt: TGTGCCAGCAGCCCGAGGCAGGGTGGGGAAAAACTGTTTTTT

v_call: TRBV5-4
d_call: -
j_call: TRBJ1-1
clone_size: -
cdr3_aa: CASSSSIRGGTEAFF
cdr3_nt: TGTGCCAGCAGCTCGTCAATCCGGGGGGGAACTGAAGCTTTCTTT

v_call: TRBV18
d_call: -
j_call: TRBJ1-4
clone_size: few
cdr3_aa: CASSPIGGGQGKLFF
cdr3_nt: TGTGCCAGCTCACCGATAGGCGGGGGCCAAGGAAAACTGTTTTTT

v_call: TRBV9
d_call: -
j_call: TRBJ2-2
clone_size: -
cdr3_aa: CASSVGTVRDTGELFF
cdr3_nt: TGTGCCAGCAGCGTAGGTACGGTCCGAGACACCGGGGAGCTGTTTTTT

v_call: TRBV5-1
d_call: TRBD2
j_call: TRBJ2-5
clone_size: -
cdr3_aa: CASSLLAGRQETQYF
cdr3_nt: TGCGCCAGCAGCTTGCTAGCGGGGAGACAAGAGACCCAGTACTTC

v_call: TRBV7-6
d_call: -
j_call: TRBJ2-5
clone_size: -
cdr3_aa: CASSLAQRETQYF
cdr3_nt: TGTGCCAGCAGCTTAGCTCAGAGGGAGACCCAGTACTTC

v_call: TRBV6-5
d_call: -
j_call: TRBJ1-6
clone_size: -
cdr3_aa: CASSYQASNSPLHF
cdr3_nt: TGTGCCAGCAGTTACCAGGCCAGTAATTCACCCCTCCACTTT

v_call: TRBV7-3
d_call: -
j_call: TRBJ2-5
clone_size: -
cdr3_aa: CASSSGDTGLETQYF
cdr3_nt: TGTGCCAGCAGCTCCGGGGACACGGGTTTGGAGACCCAGTACTTC

v_call: TRBV5-4
d_call: TRBD1
j_call: TRBJ2-5
clone_size: once
cdr3_aa: CASSGTGVETQYF
cdr3_nt: TGTGCCAGCAGCGGGACAGGGGTCGAGACCCAGTACTTC

v_call: TRBV28
d_call: TRBD2
j_call: TRBJ2-3
clone_size: -
cdr3_aa: CASSPLAGMTDTQYF
cdr3_nt: TGTGCCAGCAGCCCACTAGCGGGAATGACAGATACGCAGTATTTT

v_call: TRBV29-1
d_call: -
j_call: TRBJ2-5
clone_size: -
cdr3_aa: CSVEGTGRTQYF
cdr3_nt: TGCAGCGTTGAAGGAACAGGGAGAACCCAGTACTTC

v_call: TRBV11-2
d_call: TRBD2
j_call: TRBJ2-2
clone_size: few
cdr3_aa: CASSLLAGGNTGELFF
cdr3_nt: TGTGCCAGCAGCTTGTTAGCGGGGGGGAACACCGGGGAGCTGTTTTTT

v_call: TRBV5-1
d_call: TRBD1
j_call: TRBJ2-1
clone_size: -
cdr3_aa: CASYAETGVYNEQFF
cdr3_nt: TGCGCCAGCTATGCGGAGACAGGGGTTTACAATGAGCAGTTCTTC

v_call: TRBV1
d_call: -
j_call: TRBJ2-4
clone_size: -
cdr3_aa: CTSRTSGDKNIQYF
cdr3_nt: TGCACCAGCAGGACTAGCGGGGATAAAAACATTCAGTACTTC

v_call: TRBV7-2
d_call: -
j_call: TRBJ1-6
clone_size: -
cdr3_aa: CASSLRGSNNSPLHF
cdr3_nt: TGTGCCAGCAGCTTACGGGGTTCGAATAATTCACCCCTCCACTTT

v_call: TRBV21-1
d_call: -
j_call: TRBJ2-1
clone_size: -
cdr3_aa: CASSTPSGTSYNEQFF
cdr3_nt: TGTGCCAGCAGCACTCCAAGCGGGACCTCCTACAATGAGCAGTTCTTC

v_call: TRBV2
d_call: TRBD2
j_call: TRBJ2-7
clone_size: -
cdr3_aa: CASSTGLASYEQYF
cdr3_nt: TGTGCCAGCAGTACAGGACTAGCCTCCTACGAGCAGTACTTC

v_call: TRBV15
d_call: TRBD1
j_call: TRBJ1-5
clone_size: -
cdr3_aa: CATSRPRDRPLQGFEPQHF
cdr3_nt: TGTGCCACCAGCAGGCCCCGGGACAGGCCCCTCCAGGGGTTTGAGCCCCAGCATTTT

v_call: TRBV5-1
d_call: -
j_call: TRBJ1-2
clone_size: -
cdr3_aa: CASSLEPGQGYTF
cdr3_nt: TGCGCCAGCAGCTTGGAGCCAGGGCAAGGCTACACCTTC

v_call: TRBV15
d_call: -
j_call: TRBJ1-4
clone_size: -
cdr3_aa: CATSRRWTENEKLFF
cdr3_nt: TGTGCCACCAGCCGAAGGTGGACAGAAAATGAAAAACTGTTTTTT

v_call: TRBV30
d_call: TRBD2
j_call: TRBJ2-1
clone_size: -
cdr3_aa: CAWLAGYSYNEQFF
cdr3_nt: TGTGCCTGGTTAGCGGGGTACTCCTACAATGAGCAGTTCTTC

v_call: TRBV28
d_call: -
j_call: TRBJ1-5
clone_size: few
cdr3_aa: CASSLYDLTASNQPQHF
cdr3_nt: TGTGCCAGCAGTTTATACGATCTGACAGCGAGCAATCAGCCCCAGCATTTT

v_call: TRBV19
d_call: TRBD2
j_call: TRBJ2-3
clone_size: -
cdr3_aa: CASSVSGGTDTQYF
cdr3_nt: TGTGCCAGTAGTGTTAGCGGGGGCACAGATACGCAGTATTTT

v_call: TRBV11-1
d_call: TRBD1
j_call: TRBJ2-1
clone_size: -
cdr3_aa: CASSLARGQGYNEQFF
cdr3_nt: TGTGCCAGCAGCTTAGCGCGGGGACAGGGGTACAATGAGCAGTTCTTC

v_call: TRBV5-4
d_call: TRBD1
j_call: TRBJ2-2
clone_size: -
cdr3_aa: CASSLEQGAGELFF
cdr3_nt: TGTGCCAGCAGCTTGGAACAGGGGGCCGGGGAGCTGTTTTTT

v_call: TRBV19
d_call: -
j_call: TRBJ1-1
clone_size: few
cdr3_aa: CASMGQGSLNTEAFF
cdr3_nt: TGTGCCAGTATGGGGCAGGGGTCGTTGAACACTGAAGCTTTCTTT

v_call: TRBV5-1
d_call: -
j_call: TRBJ2-3
clone_size: -
cdr3_aa: CASSFPQLVIGTDTQYF
cdr3_nt: TGCGCCAGCAGCTTCCCGCAACTAGTAATTGGCACAGATACGCAGTATTTT

v_call: TRBV10-1
d_call: -
j_call: TRBJ2-7
clone_size: -
cdr3_aa: CASSVAGGSEQYF
cdr3_nt: TGCGCCAGCAGTGTTGCAGGGGGGTCCGAGCAGTACTTC

v_call: TRBV28
d_call: TRBD1
j_call: TRBJ1-5
clone_size: -
cdr3_aa: CASQGAEGNQPQHF
cdr3_nt: TGTGCCAGTCAGGGGGCTGAGGGCAATCAGCCCCAGCATTTT

v_call: TRBV19
d_call: TRBD2
j_call: TRBJ2-3
clone_size: -
cdr3_aa: CASSTLAGNSDTQYF
cdr3_nt: TGTGCCAGTAGTACCCTAGCGGGAAATTCGGATACGCAGTATTTT

v_call: TRBV9
d_call: TRBD1
j_call: TRBJ2-2
clone_size: -
cdr3_aa: CASSVVHGDRVNTGELFF
cdr3_nt: TGTGCCAGCAGCGTAGTACATGGGGACAGGGTTAACACCGGGGAGCTGTTTTTT

v_call: TRBV19
d_call: TRBD1
j_call: TRBJ1-4
clone_size: few
cdr3_aa: CASSIRAPDRGRNEKLFF
cdr3_nt: TGTGCCAGTAGTATAAGAGCCCCCGACAGGGGGCGGAACGAAAAACTGTTTTTT

v_call: TRBV29-1
d_call: -
j_call: TRBJ1-2
clone_size: -
cdr3_aa: CSVEGQPQEWTF
cdr3_nt: TGCAGCGTTGAAGGACAGCCCCAGGAGTGGACCTTC

v_call: TRBV6-1
d_call: TRBD1
j_call: TRBJ2-7
clone_size: few
cdr3_aa: CASSERQGYEQYF
cdr3_nt: TGTGCCAGCAGTGAAAGACAGGGCTACGAGCAGTACTTC

v_call: TRBV19
d_call: -
j_call: TRBJ2-5
clone_size: -
cdr3_aa: CASSGRGLEQETQYF
cdr3_nt: TGTGCCAGTAGCGGGCGGGGGCTGGAACAAGAGACCCAGTACTTC

v_call: TRBV6-5
d_call: -
j_call: TRBJ1-1
clone_size: -
cdr3_aa: CASSYYLTNTEAFF
cdr3_nt: TGTGCCAGCAGTTATTACTTAACGAACACTGAAGCTTTCTTT

v_call: TRBV5-4
d_call: -
j_call: TRBJ2-2
clone_size: -
cdr3_aa: CASSWGVGTGELFF
cdr3_nt: TGTGCCAGCAGCTGGGGGGTGGGAACCGGGGAGCTGTTTTTT

v_call: TRBV6-4
d_call: TRBD1
j_call: TRBJ2-3
clone_size: -
cdr3_aa: CASSGTGLSTDTQYF
cdr3_nt: TGTGCCAGCAGCGGGACAGGGCTTAGCACAGATACGCAGTATTTT